Below, 14 T cell receptor beta chains from the same sample are listed, as sequenced in a study of T-cell memory formation after mild COVID-19. TCRdb fed the 5' RACE reads into MiXCR, producing one record per CDR3 protein. The sample lists 200,000 to 250,000 distinct CDR3 sequences; just over 15% were seen once. The sequenced material came from PBMCs or a T cell subset sorted from them (not recorded which). These receptors were collected from an adult woman who had mild COVID-19 (a few samples of this study predate the infection). Cell type and time point are not known.

This clonotype was picked up a small number of times. The chain couples TRBV11-1 to TRBJ1-1; D is uncertain. This CDR3 spans 13 amino acids. The ends were cut back, 7 bases at V and 2 bases at J, with 11 bases in the middle. Germline CDR1 SGHAT, CDR2 FQDESV (reference sequence). Written as DNA, the CDR3 is TGTGCCAGCACAACTCAAACAAACACTGAAGCTTTCTTT. This encodes CASTTQTNTEAFF.

This clonotype was seen a handful of times. V usage is TRBV9 and J usage is TRBJ2-4; 7 nucleotides agree with TRBD2. CDR1 and CDR2 (germline): SGDLS, YYNGEE. The CDR3 covers 14 residues. The ends lost 0 bases at V and 8 bases at J; junction bases unmatched: 5. In nucleotides, the CDR3 is TGTGCCAGCAGCGTAGAAGCGGGAAGCGACATTCAGTACTTC. It translates to CASSVEAGSDIQYF.

The V gene is TRBV19, the J gene TRBJ1-5; 9 bases align to TRBD1. CDR1 and CDR2 from the germline V gene are LNHDA and SQIVND (reference sequence). V trimming: 7 bases; J trimming: 9 bases; junction bases outside the gene matches: 10. This CDR3 comprises 14 residues. The CDR3 coding sequence is TGTGCCAGTACCCCGACAGGGGGGAGCTGGCCCCAGCATTTT. Its translation: CASTPTGGSWPQHF.

The chain couples TRBV25-1 to TRBJ2-5; D possibly corresponds to TRBD2 (5 bases). V was cut by 1 base and J by 5 bases, with 11 bases left in between. Germline loops: CDR1 MGHDK, CDR2 SYGVNS. The CDR3 covers 14 residues. The CDR3 loop reads CASSESLAGETQYF. The CDR3 bases are TGTGCCAGCAGTGAATCCCTAGCAGGCGAGACCCAGTACTTC.

This chain connects TRBV7-2 to TRBJ2-5, with a possible D match to TRBD2 (5 bases). Germline V CDR1 and CDR2: SGHTA, FQGNSA. The V end was cut by 3 bases, the J end by 5 bases, with 13 bases between. The CDR3 length is 14 residues. The CDR3 nucleotides are TGTGCCAGCAGCTTTGGGAGTCATGGGGAGACCCAGTACTTC. This gives the protein CASSFGSHGETQYF.

This clonotype was picked up a small number of times. The chain recombines TRBV6-5 with TRBJ2-1; 8 bases map to TRBD2. This CDR3 has 16 residues. V lost 6 bases to trimming and J lost 0 bases; unmatched junction nucleotides: 7. From germline, CDR1 is MNHEY and CDR2 SVGAGI. CDR3: CASRTSVLSSYNEQFF. In DNA, the CDR3 is TGTGCCAGCAGGACTAGCGTCTTAAGCTCCTACAATGAGCAGTTCTTC.

The chain carries TRBV4-1 and TRBJ1-2, with D unresolved. The germline CDR1 and CDR2 sequences are MGHRA and YSYEKL. The CDR3 length is 14 residues. Trimming took off 1 base at V and 5 bases at J, with 11 bases between the two ends. This CDR3 reads CASSQAGFAYGYTF. The CDR3 DNA sequence: TGCGCCAGCAGCCAAGCAGGTTTCGCTTATGGCTACACCTTC.

V is TRBV5-6 and J is TRBJ1-1, with a possible D match to TRBD1 (6 bases). This CDR3 has 21 residues. The ends were cut back, 4 bases at V and 1 base at J, with 32 bases in the middle. Germline CDR1 and CDR2: SGHDT and YYEEEE. Written as DNA, the CDR3 is TGTGCCAGCAGCCAAAGAAGAGGGGGATTGGGGTTTCGCTACAGGAACACTGAAGCTTTCTTT. As protein: CASSQRRGGLGFRYRNTEAFF.

This clonotype has at least ten counts. The J gene is TRBJ2-1, the V gene TRBV11-3; 13 bases match TRBD2. Trimming removed 5 bases from V and 3 bases from J; junction bases left unmatched: 7. Germline-derived CDR1 and CDR2 are SGHNT and YENEEA. This CDR3 is built from 17 residues. This chain's CDR3 is CASSLGLAGVDYNEQFF. CDR3 bases: TGTGCCAGCAGCCTCGGACTAGCGGGAGTGGACTACAATGAGCAGTTCTTC.

This clonotype was recorded a few times. CDR3 region: CASSLVAGQGYEQYF. The CDR3 DNA follows: TGTGCCAGCAGCCTAGTTGCGGGACAGGGGTACGAGCAGTACTTC. J is TRBJ2-7 and V is TRBV27; TRBD1 matches 10 bases. V lost 6 bases and J lost 4; bases outside the gene matches: 9. This CDR3 is built from 15 residues. Germline loops: CDR1 MNHEY, CDR2 SMNVEV (reference sequence).

The rearrangement joins TRBV20-1 to TRBJ1-4, with TRBD1 as a possible D gene (5 bases). Germline CDR1 is DFQATT and CDR2 is SNEGSKA (reference sequence). CDR3 size: 14 residues. Trimming removed 2 bases from V and 4 bases from J, with 11 bases in between. As DNA, the CDR3 is TGCAGTGCTAGACGTCCAGGGTTTAATGAAAAACTGTTTTTT. As protein: CSARRPGFNEKLFF.

In its sample, this clonotype was seen a few times. This chain connects TRBV5-1 to TRBJ2-2, with D perhaps TRBD2 (5 bases). The V end was cut by 5 bases, the J end by 0 bases, with 11 bases between. The CDR3 has 15 amino acids. Per germline, CDR1 SGHRS and CDR2 YFSETQ. The CDR3 here is CASRATTSNTGELFF. Here the CDR3 DNA reads TGCGCCAGCAGGGCGACTACCTCGAACACCGGGGAGCTGTTTTTT.

This clonotype was counted between two and nine times. This chain uses TRBV20-1 with TRBJ2-7; 7 bases agree with TRBD2. Per germline, CDR1 DFQATT and CDR2 SNEGSKA (reference sequence). This CDR3 contains 17 residues. J was trimmed by 3 bases and V by 4 bases; bases with no gene match: 18. The CDR3 sequence: CSATDRVRASGGYEQYF. In DNA form, the CDR3 reads TGCAGTGCTACGGATCGGGTCCGGGCTAGCGGAGGCTACGAGCAGTACTTC.

This chain uses TRBV6-6 with TRBJ2-7; possible D gene TRBD1, 5 bases. V lost 8 bases and J lost 4, with 15 bases in between. This CDR3 is built from 13 residues. Germline V gene lookup returns CDR1 MNHNY and CDR2 SVGAGI (reference sequence). The CDR3 sequence is CASLGHRAYEQYF. The CDR3 nucleotides read TGTGCCAGCTTGGGGCACAGAGCATACGAGCAGTACTTC.